This TCR beta chain was profiled in a study of Ad26.COV2.S vaccination and SARS-CoV-2 variants. Regarding the study as a whole: Non-spike TCR breadth was similar in vaccine and placebo recipients. The analyses of TCR breadth and depth may have understated the size of total T cell responses.

Treatment indicated: about 20 received Ad26.COV2.S at low or high dose, single or two shots; 5 received placebo; per-sample allocation not given. The investigators took samples on day 63 after the first vaccine or placebo injection. An adult aged 18-55 years in Boston served as the donor. A note on this clone: Its specificity is not known.

Assay used: immunoSEQ multiplex PCR; TCRdb lists only in-frame clones, some missing. There are over 400,000 clones in the sample; 90% occur only once, and less than 5.5% lies in the top ten. V lost 5 bases and J lost 6; bases outside the gene matches: 10. The germline gives CDR1 SEHNR, CDR2 FQNEAQ (reference sequence). This CDR3 comprises 16 residues. V is TRBV7-9 and J is TRBJ2-7; 13 nucleotides align to TRBD2. This specimen consisted of peripheral blood, obtained in a trial of Ad26.COV2.S vaccine versus placebo. This TCR came from a person between 18 and 65 years old who received the Ad26.COV2.S COVID-19 vaccine or a placebo. CDR3 in DNA: TGTGCCAGCAGCATCGGGACTAGCGGGATCTCTTTCGAGCAGTACTTC. Translated, it gives CASSIGTSGISFEQYF. The variable domain in full, completed from reference TRBV7-9 and TRBJ2-7, reads DTGVSQNPRHKITKRGQNVTFRCDPISEHNRLYWYRQTLGQGPEFLTYFQNEAQLEKSRLLSDRFSAERPKGSFSTLEIQRTEQGDSAMYLCASSIGTSGISFEQYFGPGTRLTVT.